Listed below are T cell receptor beta chains from one sample, sequenced in a study of metastatic and nonmetastatic thyroid tumors. Using MiXCR, TCRdb reanalyzed the PCR reads. The sample has 25,000 to 35,000 clones, 25% to 30% seen once; the top ten hold 25% to 35%. Sequenced sample: blood. These receptors all come from a female donor with papillary thyroid cancer or a benign thyroid nodule (not recorded which). Some clones in this sample may be carry-over from other donors' samples. CDR3s include the opening cysteine and the closing phenylalanine or tryptophan. The D gene is left open where the match is weak. Clone size is given for some rows only: seen once, a few or many times, or a class if the clone is expanded.

J gene: TRBJ2-7; D gene: TRBD2; clone size: many; V gene: TRBV7-9; CDR3 DNA: TGTGCCAGCAGCCCATCTAGCGGGAGAGGGGAGCAGTACTTC; CDR3 protein: CASSPSSGRGEQYF
J gene: TRBJ2-5; D gene: TRBD2; clone size: many; V gene: TRBV7-7; CDR3 DNA: TGTGCTAGCAGCTTAGCCTGGACTAGCGGGAAAGAGACCCAGTACTTC; CDR3 protein: CASSLAWTSGKETQYF
J gene: TRBJ2-7; D gene: .; clone size: few; V gene: TRBV6-1; CDR3 DNA: TGTGCCAGCAGATCCGGGACGGAGTACGAGCAGTACTTC; CDR3 protein: CASRSGTEYEQYF
J gene: TRBJ2-6; D gene: .; clone size: .; V gene: TRBV11-2; CDR3 DNA: TGTGCCAGCAGCACAGGGCCCGGGGCCAACGTCCTGACTTTC; CDR3 protein: CASSTGPGANVLTF
J gene: TRBJ1-5; D gene: TRBD1; clone size: few; V gene: TRBV6-2/TRBV6-3; CDR3 DNA: TGTGCCACTCGAGGGACAGGGGGAAATCAGCCCCAGCATTTT; CDR3 protein: CATRGTGGNQPQHF
J gene: TRBJ2-7; D gene: .; clone size: .; V gene: TRBV19; CDR3 DNA: TGTGCCAGTAGTACCAGGTCCAGCGGAGACCCCAGCTCCTACGAGCAGTACTTC; CDR3 protein: CASSTRSSGDPSSYEQYF
J gene: TRBJ2-1; D gene: TRBD1; clone size: .; V gene: TRBV7-2; CDR3 DNA: TGTGCCAGCATCTTAGCGCGGTGGCAGGGGGCCCATGAGCAGTTCTTC; CDR3 protein: CASILARWQGAHEQFF
J gene: TRBJ1-1; D gene: .; clone size: few; V gene: TRBV12-3/TRBV12-4; CDR3 DNA: TGTGCCAGTAATAGAATGAACACTGAAGCTTTCTTT; CDR3 protein: CASNRMNTEAFF
J gene: TRBJ2-2; D gene: TRBD1; clone size: few; V gene: TRBV28; CDR3 DNA: TGTGCCAGCAGCACCACGGGACAGGGCCACACCGGGGAGCTGTTTTTT; CDR3 protein: CASSTTGQGHTGELFF
J gene: TRBJ2-2; D gene: TRBD1; clone size: few; V gene: TRBV2; CDR3 DNA: TGTGCCAGCAGTGGGACAGGGGGCATCAGCGGGATAAACACCGGGGAGCTGTTTTTT; CDR3 protein: CASSGTGGISGINTGELFF
J gene: TRBJ2-5; D gene: .; clone size: many; V gene: TRBV7-9; CDR3 DNA: TGTGCCAGCAGCTTTGGTAGTGCGGAGACCCAGTACTTC; CDR3 protein: CASSFGSAETQYF
J gene: TRBJ2-5; D gene: .; clone size: many; V gene: TRBV9; CDR3 DNA: TGTGCCAGCAGCGTAGAAGATCGGCGGCAAGAGACCCAGTACTTC; CDR3 protein: CASSVEDRRQETQYF
J gene: TRBJ1-2; D gene: TRBD1; clone size: few; V gene: TRBV25-1; CDR3 DNA: TGTGCCAGCAGTCCCATCGACAGGGCTTGGGGCTACACCTTC; CDR3 protein: CASSPIDRAWGYTF
J gene: TRBJ1-1; D gene: .; clone size: many; V gene: TRBV11-2; CDR3 DNA: TGTGCCAGCAGCTTGACCCCTGAAGCTTTCTTT; CDR3 protein: CASSLTPEAFF
J gene: TRBJ2-7; D gene: .; clone size: .; V gene: TRBV6-1; CDR3 DNA: TGTGCCAGCAGGCGAGAGTTCAACGAGCAGTACTTC; CDR3 protein: CASRREFNEQYF
J gene: TRBJ1-1; D gene: TRBD1; clone size: .; V gene: TRBV6-4; CDR3 DNA: TGTGCCAGCAGTGAAGGCACAGGGGTCACTGAAGCTTTCTTT; CDR3 protein: CASSEGTGVTEAFF
J gene: TRBJ2-1; D gene: .; clone size: .; V gene: TRBV7-2; CDR3 DNA: TGTGCCAGCAGCTTCTGGTCGGGGGATGAGCAGTTCTTC; CDR3 protein: CASSFWSGDEQFF
J gene: TRBJ1-1; D gene: TRBD1; clone size: .; V gene: TRBV20-1; CDR3 DNA: TGCAGTGCCTCCCTTCCAGGGGGCTACACTGAAGCTTTCTTT; CDR3 protein: CSASLPGGYTEAFF
J gene: TRBJ1-4; D gene: TRBD1; clone size: many; V gene: TRBV5-1; CDR3 DNA: TGCGCCAGCAGCTTCGGGACAGATAATGAAAAACTGTTTTTT; CDR3 protein: CASSFGTDNEKLFF
J gene: TRBJ1-6; D gene: .; clone size: medium-sized; V gene: TRBV20-1; CDR3 DNA: TGCAGTGCTACTGTGACAGCGGATTCACCCCTCCACTTT; CDR3 protein: CSATVTADSPLHF
J gene: TRBJ2-5; D gene: .; clone size: many; V gene: TRBV10-2; CDR3 DNA: TGCGCCAGCAGTGAGTCGACCGACCAAGAGACCCAGTACTTC; CDR3 protein: CASSESTDQETQYF
J gene: TRBJ2-7; D gene: TRBD1; clone size: few; V gene: TRBV6-2/TRBV6-3; CDR3 DNA: TGTGCCAGCAGTTCCCGGGACAGGGGGTCCTACGAGCAGTACTTC; CDR3 protein: CASSSRDRGSYEQYF
J gene: TRBJ1-3; D gene: TRBD1; clone size: .; V gene: TRBV9; CDR3 DNA: TGTGCCAGCAGCGTAGGACAGGGGGGTCAAAACACCATATATTTT; CDR3 protein: CASSVGQGGQNTIYF
J gene: TRBJ2-2; D gene: .; clone size: many; V gene: TRBV29-1; CDR3 DNA: TGCAGCGTTGAATGGGGCAGGAACACCGGGGAGCTGTTTTTT; CDR3 protein: CSVEWGRNTGELFF
J gene: TRBJ2-1; D gene: TRBD2; clone size: many; V gene: TRBV19; CDR3 DNA: TGTGCCTCCAAGACTAGCAGCCGTGCATACAATGAGCAGTTCTTC; CDR3 protein: CASKTSSRAYNEQFF
J gene: TRBJ1-2; D gene: .; clone size: .; V gene: TRBV7-2; CDR3 DNA: TGTGCCAGCAGCACCAGGACGGTGGGCTATGGCTACACCTTC; CDR3 protein: CASSTRTVGYGYTF
J gene: TRBJ2-1; D gene: TRBD1; clone size: medium-sized; V gene: TRBV12-3/TRBV12-4; CDR3 DNA: TGTGCCAGCAGTCCCGGGACAGGGATCTACAATGAGCAGTTCTTC; CDR3 protein: CASSPGTGIYNEQFF
J gene: TRBJ1-4; D gene: .; clone size: few; V gene: TRBV12-3/TRBV12-4; CDR3 DNA: TGTGCCAGCAGTCCCCAGGGTGCAACTAATGAAAAACTGTTTTTT; CDR3 protein: CASSPQGATNEKLFF
J gene: TRBJ2-1; D gene: TRBD2; clone size: .; V gene: TRBV12-3/TRBV12-4; CDR3 DNA: TGTGCCAGCAGTTTAGTATCTGTCGGGAGGGCCGCTGAGAAGTTCTTC; CDR3 protein: CASSLVSVGRAAEKFF
J gene: TRBJ1-1; D gene: TRBD1; clone size: .; V gene: TRBV7-9; CDR3 DNA: TGTGCCAGCAGACAGGGGGTAACTGAAGCTTTCTTT; CDR3 protein: CASRQGVTEAFF
J gene: TRBJ1-2; D gene: .; clone size: few; V gene: TRBV28; CDR3 DNA: TGTGCCAGCAGTTTACCTGCTAACTATGGCTACACCTTC; CDR3 protein: CASSLPANYGYTF
J gene: TRBJ1-1; D gene: TRBD1; clone size: few; V gene: TRBV10-3; CDR3 DNA: TGTGCCACTAGAAGGCCCTCGGGACAGGGGAACACTGAAGCTTTCTTT; CDR3 protein: CATRRPSGQGNTEAFF
J gene: TRBJ2-7; D gene: TRBD1; clone size: many; V gene: TRBV9; CDR3 DNA: TGTGCCAGCAGCGGGACAGGGGCCGAGCAGTACTTC; CDR3 protein: CASSGTGAEQYF
J gene: TRBJ2-7; D gene: .; clone size: many; V gene: TRBV9; CDR3 DNA: TGTGCCAGCAGCGTAGAGGTTAGCTACGAGCAGTACTTC; CDR3 protein: CASSVEVSYEQYF
J gene: TRBJ2-7; D gene: .; clone size: .; V gene: TRBV20-1; CDR3 DNA: TGCAGTGCAAACGACAGGCCTAACACCCACGAGCAGTACTTC; CDR3 protein: CSANDRPNTHEQYF
J gene: TRBJ2-7; D gene: .; clone size: .; V gene: TRBV20-1; CDR3 DNA: TGCAGTGCGACCTTTTTAGAGGGGGACGAGCAGTACTTC; CDR3 protein: CSATFLEGDEQYF
J gene: TRBJ2-7; D gene: .; clone size: .; V gene: TRBV2; CDR3 DNA: TGTGCCAGCAGCGGAAAGTACGAGCAGTACTTC; CDR3 protein: CASSGKYEQYF
J gene: TRBJ2-1; D gene: .; clone size: few; V gene: TRBV27; CDR3 DNA: TGTGCCAGCAGTCGTAGCGTCAATGAGCAGTTCTTC; CDR3 protein: CASSRSVNEQFF
J gene: TRBJ1-2; D gene: TRBD1; clone size: .; V gene: TRBV11-2; CDR3 DNA: TGTGCCAGCAGCCCAGGGGGGGGTGGCTACACCTTC; CDR3 protein: CASSPGGGGYTF
J gene: TRBJ1-2; D gene: .; clone size: few; V gene: TRBV6-2/TRBV6-3; CDR3 DNA: TGTGCCAGCAGATTAATTCTACAGGAATATGGCTACACCTTC; CDR3 protein: CASRLILQEYGYTF
J gene: TRBJ1-5; D gene: .; clone size: many; V gene: TRBV12-3/TRBV12-4; CDR3 DNA: TGTGCCAGCAGAGGACAGAATAGCAATCAGCCCCAGCATTTT; CDR3 protein: CASRGQNSNQPQHF
J gene: TRBJ2-3; D gene: TRBD2; clone size: .; V gene: TRBV20-1; CDR3 DNA: TGCAGTGCTAGAGGGCACATGACTAGCGGGAGCACAGATACGCAGTATTTT; CDR3 protein: CSARGHMTSGSTDTQYF
J gene: TRBJ2-3; D gene: .; clone size: many; V gene: TRBV5-1; CDR3 DNA: TGCGCCAGCAGCCCGGGACTTAGCACAGATACGCAGTATTTT; CDR3 protein: CASSPGLSTDTQYF
J gene: TRBJ1-1; D gene: .; clone size: medium-sized; V gene: TRBV6-1; CDR3 DNA: TGTGCCAGCAGTGAAGCGCAGGGGCGACAAGCTTTCTTT; CDR3 protein: CASSEAQGRQAFF